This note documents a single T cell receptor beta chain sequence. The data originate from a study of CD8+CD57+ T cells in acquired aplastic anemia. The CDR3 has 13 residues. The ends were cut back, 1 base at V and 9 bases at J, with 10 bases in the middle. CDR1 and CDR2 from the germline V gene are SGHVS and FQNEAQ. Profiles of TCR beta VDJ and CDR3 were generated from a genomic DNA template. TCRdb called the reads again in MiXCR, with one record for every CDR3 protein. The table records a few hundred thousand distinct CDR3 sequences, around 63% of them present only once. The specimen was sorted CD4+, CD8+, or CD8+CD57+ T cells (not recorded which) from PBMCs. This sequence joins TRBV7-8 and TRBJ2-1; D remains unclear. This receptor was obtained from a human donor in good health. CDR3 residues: CASSLGRAGEQFF. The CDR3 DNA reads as TGTGCCAGCAGCTTAGGGCGTGCTGGTGAGCAGTTCTTC.